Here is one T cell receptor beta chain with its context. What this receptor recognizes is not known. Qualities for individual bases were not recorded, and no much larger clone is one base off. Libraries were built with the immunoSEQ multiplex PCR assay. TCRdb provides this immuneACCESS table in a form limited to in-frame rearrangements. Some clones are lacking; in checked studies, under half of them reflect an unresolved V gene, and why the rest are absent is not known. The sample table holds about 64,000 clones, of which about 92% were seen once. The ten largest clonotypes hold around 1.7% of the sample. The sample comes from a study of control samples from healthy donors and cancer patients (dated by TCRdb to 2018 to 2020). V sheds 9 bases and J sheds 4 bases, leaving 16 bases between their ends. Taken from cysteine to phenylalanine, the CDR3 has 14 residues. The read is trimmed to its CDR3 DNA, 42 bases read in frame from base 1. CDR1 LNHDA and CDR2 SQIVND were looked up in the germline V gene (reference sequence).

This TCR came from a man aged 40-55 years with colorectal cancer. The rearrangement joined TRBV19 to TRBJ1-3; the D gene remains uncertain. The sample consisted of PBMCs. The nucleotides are TGTGCCAGCGTTCCCGGGCAGCCGGGAAACACCATATATTTT. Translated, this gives CASVPGQPGNTIYF.